This T cell receptor (beta chain) was obtained from a study of cytomegalovirus exposure and HLA in healthy donors. The PCR ran on 60 Vbeta and 13 Jbeta primers. Original processing methods: In a later analysis, the count reached about 80 million unique TCR beta chains, with 9 million to 11 million shared. Data came from immunoSEQ multiplex PCR; TCRdb stores just in-frame clones and leaves some out. V, J and clone size are taken as reported in that table, and D and trimming were inferred from the DNA itself. Of over 95,000 clones listed, approximately 80% are singletons. The germline V gene has CDR1 SGDLS and CDR2 YYNGEE. The CDR3 has 14 amino acids. V was cut by 0 bases and J by 3 bases, with 9 bases left in between.

Material: PBMCs. V usage is TRBV9 and J usage is TRBJ1-2; tentatively, D is TRBD1 (6 bases). This clonotype was obtained from a female donor in good health and CMV-seronegative. Written as DNA, the CDR3 is TGTGCCAGCAGCGTAGATCAGGGGTACTATGGCTACACCTTC. Amino acid sequence: CASSVDQGYYGYTF.